The 31 T cell receptor beta chains listed next were all sequenced from one sample in a study of cytomegalovirus exposure and HLA in healthy donors. Primers: 60 Vbeta forward and 13 Jbeta reverse. Assay: immunoSEQ multiplex PCR; the TCRdb copy retains only in-frame clones and omits some. This sample has fewer than 250,000 clones, with roughly 82% found just once. Sequenced: PBMCs. Every receptor here comes from a man aged 40-49 years in good health and CMV-seropositive.

The chain's CDR3 is CASSPGTSYEQFF. Here the CDR3 DNA reads TGTGCCAGCAGCCCCGGGACTTCTTATGAGCAGTTCTTC. The V call is TRBV6-6, the J call TRBJ2-1, with D possibly being TRBD2 (6 bases). The CDR3 totals 13 residues. CDR1 and CDR2 from the germline V gene are MNHNY and SVGAGI (reference sequence). Deletions cut 6 bases from V and 8 bases from J, with 14 bases between.

The chain employs TRBV19 and TRBJ1-1; 8 nucleotides match TRBD1. Trimming cost V 3 bases and J 0 bases; bases outside gene matches: 6. Per germline, CDR1 LNHDA and CDR2 SQIVND (reference sequence). CDR3 length: 16 residues. The CDR3 region has the DNA TGTGCCAGTAGTATGACATGGACAGGGATGAACACTGAAGCTTTCTTT. This gives the protein CASSMTWTGMNTEAFF.

This clone was picked up a small number of times. The J gene is TRBJ1-3, the V gene TRBV11-2, with D possibly being TRBD1 (5 bases). Trimming left V 5 bases short and J 0 bases short, with 11 bases between. Germline CDR1 reads SGHAT; CDR2 reads FQNNGV. This CDR3 comprises 15 residues. The CDR3 DNA reads as TGTGCCAGCAGCCCGGCAGGGAACTCTGGAAACACCATATATTTT. This codes for CASSPAGNSGNTIYF.

This chain connects TRBV6-5 to TRBJ2-5; unclear D gene. Germline V gives CDR1 MNHEY, CDR2 SVGAGI. This CDR3 comprises 13 residues. V gave up 5 bases and J gave up 7 bases, with 14 bases separating them. The chain's CDR3 is CASSTDTPGTQYF. In DNA form, the CDR3 reads TGTGCCAGCAGTACTGACACGCCAGGGACCCAGTACTTC.

This clone was seen more than once but under ten times. The chain recombines TRBV9 with TRBJ2-5; tentatively, D is TRBD2 (6 bases). Germline CDR1 reads SGDLS; CDR2 reads YYNGEE. V dropped 0 bases and J dropped 5 bases, with 14 bases sitting between them. The CDR3 is 15 amino acids. The DNA of the CDR3 is TGTGCCAGCAGCGTAGTGGAGGGTCGGGGGGAGACCCAGTACTTC. It codes for CASSVVEGRGETQYF.

This clone was recorded once. The chain is built from TRBV27 and TRBJ2-7, with TRBD1 as a possible D gene (7 bases). V lost 4 bases to trimming and J lost 6 bases, with 19 bases between them. Germline V lookup: CDR1 MNHEY, CDR2 SMNVEV (reference sequence). This CDR3 spans 15 amino acids. The CDR3 nucleotides are TGTGCCAGCAGTTCCCCAGGGGGGCCCCCTCTCGAGCAGTACTTC. Its protein is CASSSPGGPPLEQYF.

V gene TRBV12-5 combines with J gene TRBJ1-1; the D gene is possibly TRBD1 (5 bases). Trimming shortened V by 7 bases and J by 2 bases, and 14 bases separated the two germline ends. The CDR3 is 14 amino acids. Germline V gene data show CDR1 as LGHNT and CDR2 as FRNRAP. CDR3: CASVPGTGNTEAFF. CDR3 coding DNA: TGTGCTAGTGTTCCCGGGACTGGTAACACTGAAGCTTTCTTT.

V usage is TRBV11-2 and J usage is TRBJ2-1; D is possibly TRBD2 (6 bases). V was pared by 2 bases and J by 3 bases, with 8 bases between. This CDR3 region has 14 residues. Germline values: CDR1 SGHAT, CDR2 FQNNGV. The CDR3 spells CASSLTTSYNEQFF. The CDR3 DNA reads TGTGCCAGCAGCTTAACGACTAGCTACAATGAGCAGTTCTTC.

This clone was counted between two and nine times. The genes are TRBV19 and TRBJ1-1; perhaps TRBD1 as D (5 bases). CDR3 length: 13 residues. CDR1 and CDR2 from the germline V gene are LNHDA and SQIVND (reference sequence). Between the trimmed V and J ends, which lost 5 bases and 5 bases, there was a span of 12 bases. CDR3 nucleotides: TGTGCCAGTAGTTGGGGGGAGGGGACTGAAGCTTTCTTT. Amino acid sequence: CASSWGEGTEAFF. The whole variable domain, filled in from reference TRBV19 and TRBJ1-1, reads DGGITQSPKYLFRKEGQNVTLSCEQNLNHDAMYWYRQDPGQGLRLIYYSQIVNDFQKGDIAEGYSVSREKKESFPLTVTSAQKNPTAFYLCASSWGEGTEAFFGQGTRLTVV.

A single count supports this clone. The chain links TRBV2 to TRBJ2-7, with D possibly matching TRBD1 (6 bases). CDR1 SNHLY and CDR2 FYNNEI come from the germline V gene. The CDR3 is 15 residues long. Trimming left V 6 bases short and J 5 bases short, with 20 bases between. The CDR3 loop reads CASRGDTGSAHEQYV. The CDR3 DNA reads as TGTGCCAGCAGAGGGGACACAGGGTCGGCCCACGAGCAGTACGTC.

The gene calls are TRBV7-3 and TRBJ2-7, with TRBD1 identical over 9 bases. Per germline, CDR1 SGHTA and CDR2 FQGTGA. This CDR3 region has 15 residues. The trim removed 8 bases at V and 3 bases at J, leaving 11 bases unmatched. Here the CDR3 DNA reads TGTGCCAGCGGAACGGGACAGGGAGGTAACTACGAGCAGTACTTC. Translated: CASGTGQGGNYEQYF.

The CDR3 bases are TGTGCCTCATACAGGGGCGGCTGGTTCACCGGGGAGCTGTTTTTT. It codes for CASYRGGWFTGELFF. The chain links TRBV19 to TRBJ2-2; 7 bases map to TRBD1. CDR1 LNHDA and CDR2 SQIVND come from the germline V gene (reference sequence). V lost 11 bases, J lost 4 bases, and 13 bases stayed unmatched. The CDR3 is 15 amino acids.

Only one count was recorded for this clone. V gene TRBV19 combines with J gene TRBJ1-2; 7 nucleotides match TRBD1. CDR3 length: 15 residues. The V gene end was trimmed by 5 bases and the J gene end by 0 bases; junction bases not matched to a gene: 6. Germline-derived CDR1 and CDR2 are LNHDA and SQIVND (reference sequence). The CDR3 reads CASSPRTGANYGYTF. As DNA, the CDR3 is TGTGCCAGTAGTCCGAGGACAGGCGCTAACTATGGCTACACCTTC.

This rearrangement joins TRBV5-1 to TRBJ2-3; 7 bases fit TRBD2. The V gene's germline CDR1 is SGHRS and CDR2 YFSETQ. This CDR3 comprises 18 residues. The junction had 10 bases not matched to a gene; V was cut back by 0 bases and J by 0 bases. The CDR3 loop reads CASSLDPVLALSTDTQYF. For the CDR3, the DNA is TGCGCCAGCAGCTTGGACCCCGTACTAGCGCTTAGCACAGATACGCAGTATTTT.

The chain employs TRBV9 and TRBJ1-3; TRBD1 agrees at 8 bases. The CDR3 consists of 16 residues. Losses at the gene ends were 4 bases for V and 3 bases for J; bases not matched to a gene: 9. From germline, CDR1 is SGDLS and CDR2 YYNGEE. The CDR3 here is CASSPRTGSNGNTIYF. CDR3 DNA: TGTGCCAGCAGCCCCCGGACAGGGTCGAATGGAAACACCATATATTTT.

Notes on this clone: The identical CDR3 is also encoded by other nucleotide sequences in the sample. V and J are TRBV27 and TRBJ2-1; a weak D match, TRBD2 (5 bases). The CDR3 sequence is 11 residues long. V was shortened by 5 bases and J by 9 bases, with 8 bases between the two germline ends. CDR1 MNHEY and CDR2 SMNVEV come from the germline V gene (reference sequence). As DNA, the CDR3 is TGTGCCAGCAGTCTACTAGGTGAGCAGTTCTTC. As protein: CASSLLGEQFF.

The chain employs TRBV5-4 and TRBJ1-1; a weak D match, TRBD1 (5 bases). Trimming took off 2 bases at V and 7 bases at J, with 9 bases between the two ends. Looked up from germline, CDR1 is SGHNT and CDR2 is YYREEE (reference sequence). The CDR3 runs to 12 residues. In DNA form, the CDR3 reads TGTGCCAGCAGCTTAGCCCAGGGTGAAGCTTTCTTT. Translated, it gives CASSLAQGEAFF. The complete variable domain, with remaining parts taken from reference TRBV5-4 and TRBJ1-1, reads ETGVTQSPTHLIKTRGQQVTLRCSSQSGHNTVSWYQQALGQGPQFIFQYYREEENGRGNFPPRFSGLQFPNYSSELNVNALELDDSALYLCASSLAQGEAFFGQGTRLTVV.

The rearrangement links TRBV29-1 to TRBJ2-1; tentatively, D is TRBD2 (6 bases). The V end was cut by 6 bases, the J end by 2 bases, with 14 bases between. Looked up from germline, CDR1 is SQVTM and CDR2 is ANQGSEA. The CDR3 extends over 14 amino acids. Here the CDR3 reads CSVDTSRAYNEQFF. CDR3 bases: TGCAGCGTCGATACTAGCAGGGCCTACAATGAGCAGTTCTTC.

The chain carries TRBV6-5 and TRBJ1-4; perhaps TRBD1 as D (5 bases). Germline V gene lookup returns CDR1 MNHEY and CDR2 SVGAGI. The CDR3 length is 15 residues. Trimming stripped 2 bases from V and 6 bases from J, with 13 bases between. CDR3 sequence: CASSYGRGGDEKLFF. In nucleotides, the CDR3 is TGTGCCAGCAGTTACGGGCGGGGGGGGGATGAAAAACTGTTTTTT.

J is TRBJ2-3 and V is TRBV9, with TRBD1 matching over 8 bases. Germline-derived CDR1 and CDR2 are SGDLS and YYNGEE. The ends lost 4 bases at V and 0 bases at J; junction bases unmatched: 4. This CDR3 has 15 residues. The CDR3 loop reads CASSSRQGSTDTQYF. In nucleotides, the CDR3 is TGTGCCAGCAGCTCCCGACAGGGGAGCACAGATACGCAGTATTTT.

The gene calls are TRBV19 and TRBJ1-5, with D uncertain. The CDR3 sequence is 18 residues long. Trimming took off 6 bases at V and 0 bases at J, with 21 bases between the two ends. Germline V CDR1 and CDR2: LNHDA, SQIVND (reference sequence). DNA for the CDR3: TGTGCCAGTAGCCCCCTTTTGCGCCCGGGGTATAGCAATCAGCCCCAGCATTTT. Amino acids: CASSPLLRPGYSNQPQHF.

The V call is TRBV11-2, the J call TRBJ2-1, with TRBD1 identical over 7 bases. J gave up 8 bases and V 3 bases, and 7 bases lay outside the gene matches. Germline-derived CDR1 and CDR2 are SGHAT and FQNNGV. This CDR3 contains 14 residues. CDR3 loop: CASSLDRFQDEQFF. The CDR3 bases are TGTGCCAGCAGCTTGGACAGGTTTCAGGATGAGCAGTTCTTC.

The chain combines TRBV4-1 with TRBJ1-2; a weak D match, TRBD1 (6 bases). This CDR3 region has 15 residues. The V gene's germline CDR1 is MGHRA and CDR2 YSYEKL. With 0 bases removed from V and 4 bases from J, the gap between germline ends came to 12 bases. CDR3 bases: TGCGCCAGCAGCCAAGAAGTAAGACAGGCCTATGGCTACACCTTC. Translation: CASSQEVRQAYGYTF.

V is TRBV7-6 and J is TRBJ2-2; 7 nucleotides line up with TRBD1. Trimming cost V 2 bases and J 1 base; bases outside gene matches: 10. This CDR3 is 18 amino acids long. CDR1 is SGHVS and CDR2 is FNYEAQ in the germline V gene. The CDR3 nucleotides are TGTGCCAGCAGCTTACCGTTAGGACAGGTCGGGAACACCGGGGAGCTGTTTTTT. The encoded protein is CASSLPLGQVGNTGELFF.

V and J are TRBV18 and TRBJ2-1, with 14 positions matching TRBD2. Germline trimming cut 2 bases from V and 2 bases from J; bases unmatched to any gene: 11. This CDR3 has 20 residues. Looked up from germline, CDR1 is KGHSH and CDR2 is LQKENI. The CDR3 nucleotides read TGTGCCAGCTCACCATCCGGGTGGACTAGCGGGAGGCCGACCTACAATGAGCAGTTCTTC. Translation gives CASSPSGWTSGRPTYNEQFF.

The chain couples TRBV5-6 to TRBJ2-7, with a tentative D call TRBD1 (6 bases). The CDR3 runs to 15 residues. V was trimmed by 4 bases and J by 0 bases, leaving 14 bases between them. The germline V gene has CDR1 SGHDT and CDR2 YYEEEE. The CDR3 protein is CASSQFDRSSYEQYF. The CDR3 region has the DNA TGTGCCAGCAGCCAATTCGACAGGTCCTCCTACGAGCAGTACTTC.

Only a few counts were recorded for this clone. The chain has TRBV19 and TRBJ1-1, with D possibly matching TRBD1 (6 bases). The CDR3 is made up of 15 amino acids. The germline V gene encodes CDR1 LNHDA and CDR2 SQIVND (reference sequence). Trimming pared 3 bases from V and 5 bases from J, leaving 16 bases between. The DNA of the CDR3 is TGTGCCAGTAGTATGGATGGACAGTGGTTGACTGAAGCTTTCTTT. Translating it yields CASSMDGQWLTEAFF.

The V call is TRBV5-1, the J call TRBJ1-2; D gene uncertain. The V gene's germline CDR1 is SGHRS and CDR2 YFSETQ. Trimming left V 7 bases short and J 7 bases short, with 17 bases between. The CDR3 is 13 residues long. This chain's CDR3 is CASGPGGPPGYTF. DNA of the CDR3: TGCGCCAGCGGCCCAGGAGGGCCCCCTGGCTACACCTTC. The entire variable domain, with the rest obtained from reference TRBV5-1 and TRBJ1-2, is as follows: KAGVTQTPRYLIKTRGQQVTLSCSPISGHRSVSWYQQTPGQGLQFLFEYFSETQRNKGNFPGRFSGRQFSNSRSEMNVSTLELGDSALYLCASGPGGPPGYTFGSGTRLTVV.

The J gene is TRBJ1-1, the V gene TRBV7-3; D is possibly TRBD1 (5 bases). The V gene's germline CDR1 is SGHTA and CDR2 FQGTGA. V shed 2 bases and J shed 3 bases, with 13 bases lying between them. The CDR3 has 15 residues. As DNA, the CDR3 is TGTGCCAGCAGCTTAGTAGTCGCCAGGGACACTGAAGCTTTCTTT. Translated, it gives CASSLVVARDTEAFF.

The sample holds one count of this clone. The chain joins TRBV19 to TRBJ1-1, with no clear D. Germline V gene data show CDR1 as LNHDA and CDR2 as SQIVND (reference sequence). CDR3 size: 11 residues. With 7 bases removed from V and 0 bases from J, the gap between germline ends came to 3 bases. In nucleotides, the CDR3 is TGTGCCAGTACAGTGAACACTGAAGCTTTCTTT. Its protein is CASTVNTEAFF.

The chain employs TRBV28 and TRBJ2-7, with a weak D call TRBD1 (6 bases). CDR1 is MDHEN, CDR2 SYDVKM, per germline. V was cut by 4 bases and J by 3 bases, with 13 bases left in between. This CDR3 is 14 amino acids long. CDR3 in amino acids: CASSSSGTLYEQYV. The CDR3 region has the DNA TGTGCCAGCAGTTCGTCCGGGACACTCTACGAGCAGTACGTC.